This T cell receptor (beta chain) was documented in a study of CD8 T cells in Susac syndrome. RNA, at roughly 0.5 to 1 ug, was reverse transcribed with random hexamers. TCRdb reprocessed the immunoSEQ multiplex PCR reads via MiXCR and lists one record per CDR3 protein. Of about 200,000 distinct CDR3 sequences listed, 85% to 95% are singletons. Germline loops: CDR1 DFQATT, CDR2 SNEGSKA (reference sequence). The CDR3 contains 10 residues. Trimming removed 3 bases from V and 11 bases from J, with 10 bases in between. This rearrangement joins TRBV20-1 to TRBJ1-1; D ambiguous. Source material: CD4+ T cells from PBMCs. This clonotype originated in a human donor in good health. In DNA, the CDR3 is TGCAGTGCTAGGTACTTGCGCGCTTTCTTT. It specifies CSARYLRAFF.